The clone carrying this T cell receptor beta chain was counted at least ten times. Its target is not known. This CDR3 comprises 14 residues. V was trimmed by 2 bases and J by 4 bases, leaving 11 bases between them. These data belong to a study of T cell repertoires in cytomegalovirus infection. Across the study: Signatures in public TCR beta sequences pointed to both CMV infection and matching HLA type.

Via MiXCR, TCRdb re-called the reads, giving one row per CDR3 protein. The table includes around 290,000 distinct CDR3 sequences, 25% detected once. Study observations and caveats: The response measured ex vivo was dominated by TCR beta clonotypes (HLA-C-restricted and CMV-specific).

The sample was PBMCs. The V gene is TRBV12-3 or TRBV12-4, the J gene TRBJ1-1, with D possibly being TRBD1 (6 bases). The source is a human donor in good health (CMV status not recorded). Some clones in this sample may be carry-over from other donors' samples. The CDR3 nucleotides read TGTGCCAGCAGTTTACGGTCAGGGGTCACTGAAGCTTTCTTT. Protein product: CASSLRSGVTEAFF.